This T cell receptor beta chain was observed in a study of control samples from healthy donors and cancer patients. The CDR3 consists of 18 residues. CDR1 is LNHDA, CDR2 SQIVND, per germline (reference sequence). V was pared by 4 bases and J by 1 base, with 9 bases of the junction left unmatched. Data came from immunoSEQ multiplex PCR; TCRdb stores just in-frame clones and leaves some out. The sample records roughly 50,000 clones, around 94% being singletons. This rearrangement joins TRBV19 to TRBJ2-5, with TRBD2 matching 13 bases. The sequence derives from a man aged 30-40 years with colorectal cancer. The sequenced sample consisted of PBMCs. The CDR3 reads CASSKTSTSGGFQETQYF. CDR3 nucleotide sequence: TGTGCCAGTAGTAAAACCTCGACTAGCGGGGGGTTCCAAGAGACCCAGTACTTC.